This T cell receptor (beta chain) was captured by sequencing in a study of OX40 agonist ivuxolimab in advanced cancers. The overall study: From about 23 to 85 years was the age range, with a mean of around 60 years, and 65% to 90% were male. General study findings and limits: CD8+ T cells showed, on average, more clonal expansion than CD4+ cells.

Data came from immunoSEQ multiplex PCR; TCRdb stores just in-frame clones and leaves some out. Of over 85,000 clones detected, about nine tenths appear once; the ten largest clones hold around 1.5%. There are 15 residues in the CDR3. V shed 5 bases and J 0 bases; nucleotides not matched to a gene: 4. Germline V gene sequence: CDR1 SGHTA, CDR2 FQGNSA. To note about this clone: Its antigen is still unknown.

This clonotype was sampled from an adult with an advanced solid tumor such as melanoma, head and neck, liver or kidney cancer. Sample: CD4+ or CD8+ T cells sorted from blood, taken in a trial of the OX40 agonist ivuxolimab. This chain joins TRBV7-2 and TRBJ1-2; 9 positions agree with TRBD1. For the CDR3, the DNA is TGTGCCAGCAGCATGGGACAGGGATCTAACTATGGCTACACCTTC. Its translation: CASSMGQGSNYGYTF.